A selection of T cell receptor beta chains follows, all from one sample in a study of blood T cell repertoires in COVID-19. The assay was immunoSEQ multiplex PCR, and TCRdb's table has in-frame clones only and misses some. Of approximately 87,000 clones detected, 80% to 90% appear once; the ten largest clones hold approximately 15%. The sample taken for sequencing was peripheral blood. These receptors were collected from a man between 65 and 85 years old with active or convalescent COVID-19. CDR3s include the opening cysteine and the closing phenylalanine or tryptophan.

v_call,cdr3_aa
TRBV15,CATSRNVFDQPQHF
TRBV19,CASSTTGRSTDTQYF
TRBV6-5,CASSPQGGEKLFF
TRBV11-2,CASSFVPDRNEQFF
TRBV6-5,CASSYLASGSNEQFF
TRBV30,CAWSGQGMGSPLHF
TRBV6-5,CASSYGRGFEQYF
TRBV19,CASSIQADSGNTIYF
TRBV9,CASTPPSGVYEQYF
TRBV6-5,CASSLDRDYGYTF
TRBV18,CASSPLGGDGALGYGYTF
TRBV2,CASSESRGFHSPLHF
TRBV28,CASNRILQETQYF
TRBV30,CAWSGGRTSGRIGELFF
TRBV6-5,CAAGGGTVRETQYF
TRBV5-4,CASSRAGQTYEQYF
TRBV30,CAWSTQGTTEAFF
TRBV7-9,CASSLPGTVYSGNTIYF
TRBV12-3/TRBV12-4,CASSSRDNAAFF
TRBV9,CASSVRASETQYF
TRBV2,CATRTSGTTYNEQFF
TRBV11-2,CASSSPGQGAGELFF
TRBV29-1,CSVAFGFFGEGYNEQFF
TRBV6-2/TRBV6-3,CASSYSTGAPDEQYF
TRBV5-1,CASSLVQGTNEKLFF
TRBV28,CASSKPGLAGGYEQYF
TRBV19,CASSRGLAGAYEQYF
TRBV24-1,CATSDPGKDYGYTF
TRBV7-9,CASRGLGLTDTQYF
TRBV5-8,CASKVLQGPNEKLFF
TRBV5-1,CASSGQAPKNTEAFF
TRBV6-5,CASSRTESYEQYF
TRBV5-8,CASSSAGTGREKLFF
TRBV7-9,CASSLGETGREKLFF
TRBV19,CASSIGAGGGYGYTF
TRBV28,CASSLWGARRTEAFF
TRBV7-3,CASSLVGARRAEQYF
TRBV4-1,CASSQRDSLSGNTIYF
TRBV9,CASSVAVQSGTGDTEAFF